These 8 T cell receptor beta chains were all obtained from the same sample, sequenced in a study of T cells after posttransplantation cyclophosphamide. Method: immunoSEQ multiplex PCR; TCRdb's copy keeps in-frame clones and lacks some. Listed for the sample are under 30,000 clones, none seen a single time. Sequenced material: PBMCs. These receptors were taken from a woman aged 55-69 years in good health, CMV-negative, and a related stem cell transplant donor.

This clone has ten or more counts. The chain joins TRBV30 to TRBJ1-1, with unresolved D. V shed 2 bases and J shed 4 bases, with 11 bases lying between them. Germline V gene lookup returns CDR1 GTSNPN and CDR2 SVGIG (reference sequence). CDR3 length equals 13 residues. Here the CDR3 reads CAWSTTKGTEAFF. CDR3 bases: TGTGCCTGGAGTACTACAAAAGGCACTGAAGCTTTCTTT.

This clone was seen a handful of times. The chain employs TRBV11-2 and TRBJ2-2; D is possibly TRBD2 (6 bases). The CDR3 runs to 15 residues. V was clipped by 1 base and J by 3 bases, with 9 bases between them. The germline CDR1 and CDR2 sequences are SGHAT and FQNNGV. Here the CDR3 DNA reads TGTGCCAGCAGCTTAGTGGGGGGAGACACCGGGGAGCTGTTTTTT. Its translation is CASSLVGGDTGELFF.

This clone was seen many times. This rearrangement joins TRBV19 to TRBJ2-2; TRBD2 might be the D (5 bases). The CDR3 consists of 14 residues. CDR1 is LNHDA, CDR2 SQIVND, per germline (reference sequence). V was shortened by 5 bases and J by 8 bases, with 15 bases between the two germline ends. CDR3 sequence: CASSRRTENGELFF. CDR3 coding DNA: TGTGCCAGTAGTCGCAGGACTGAGAATGGGGAGCTGTTTTTT.

The sample holds many counts of this clone. The V and J genes are TRBV5-1 and TRBJ1-1, with 8 bases matching TRBD1. The CDR3 totals 14 residues. Trimming cost V 4 bases and J 5 bases; bases outside gene matches: 7. Germline CDR1 is SGHRS and CDR2 is YFSETQ. The CDR3 nucleotides read TGCGCCAGCAGCCGCGGACAGGGTATGACTGAAGCTTTCTTT. Protein sequence: CASSRGQGMTEAFF.

This clone was seen only a few times. The V gene is TRBV29-1, the J gene TRBJ1-5; D possibly corresponds to TRBD1 (6 bases). Germline V gene lookup returns CDR1 SQVTM and CDR2 ANQGSEA. The CDR3 spans 14 residues. V lost 4 bases to trimming and J lost 1 base, with 11 bases between them. The CDR3 spells CSVATGQSNQPQHF. Written as DNA, the CDR3 is TGCAGCGTTGCGACCGGACAGAGCAATCAGCCCCAGCATTTT.

There are many counts of this clone. The chain carries TRBV18 and TRBJ1-2; TRBD1 agrees at 8 bases. The CDR3 sequence is 13 residues long. The J segment lost 8 bases and the V segment lost 4 bases, leaving 6 bases of the junction unmatched. CDR1 and CDR2 from the germline V gene are KGHSH and LQKENI. CDR3 residues: CASSLGQGEGYTF. DNA for the CDR3: TGTGCCAGCTCACTCGGACAGGGAGAAGGCTACACCTTC.

This clone came up many times. In DNA, the CDR3 is TGTGCCAGTAGTATTTCGGGGAACACTGAAGCTTTCTTT. Translating gives CASSISGNTEAFF. The chain employs TRBV19 and TRBJ1-1; D gene ambiguous. The CDR3 spans 13 residues. The germline CDR1 and CDR2 sequences are LNHDA and SQIVND (reference sequence). V was clipped by 3 bases and J by 1 base, with 6 bases between them.

Ten or more counts support this clone. The rearrangement uses TRBV6-2 or TRBV6-3 and TRBJ2-7; 11 nucleotides align to TRBD2. Looked up from germline, CDR1 is MNHEY and CDR2 is SVGEGT. Trimming at V came to 4 bases and at J to 5 bases, leaving 4 bases not matched to a gene. The CDR3 extends over 14 amino acids. Here the CDR3 DNA reads TGTGCCAGCAGTTGGCTAGCGGGGGGAGACGAGCAGTACTTC. Protein sequence: CASSWLAGGDEQYF.